This entry is about one T cell receptor beta chain. What it recognizes is unknown. This sample was taken from a study of cytomegalovirus exposure and HLA in healthy donors. Trimming left V 6 bases short and J 8 bases short, with 12 bases between. The V gene's germline CDR1 is ENHRY and CDR2 SYGVKD. The CDR3 covers 12 residues. General study points: Confirmation was obtained in vitro that a few CMV-associated chains are specific for CMV antigens.

Method: immunoSEQ multiplex PCR; TCRdb's copy keeps in-frame clones and lacks some. Among under 250,000 clones listed, around 90% were seen once. Sequenced material: PBMCs. The clonotype was recovered from a woman aged 18-29 years in good health and CMV-seropositive. V is TRBV10-3 and J is TRBJ2-3; D is perhaps TRBD2 (5 bases). This CDR3 is CAIRDSTGTQYF. CDR3 DNA: TGTGCCATCAGGGACTCTACGGGTACGCAGTATTTT.